The source of this T cell receptor beta chain is a study of regulatory T cells in long-lasting Graves disease. The time point: newly diagnosed GD, antithyroid drugs for less than 3 months. With RNA extracted from PBMCs as input, the TCR library was made. Assembly of TCR beta libraries relied on iRepertoire HTBI primers together with Arm-PCR of CDR3 regions. TCRdb reanalysed the multiplex PCR reads using MiXCR and keeps one entry per CDR3 protein. This table has hundreds of thousands of distinct CDR3 sequences, about 14% appearing once. V was cut by 2 bases and J by 4 bases, with 12 bases left in between. The CDR3 spans 14 residues. Germline CDR1 reads SGHRS; CDR2 reads YFSETQ. This clonotype showed up just a few times. The same sample was also used in a study of T cells in Graves' hyperthyroidism and ophthalmopathy. That work contributes: With the HTBI primer set, the TCR CDR3 went through a first round of RT-PCR. Ophthalmopathy was predicted by the model a median of roughly 6 months ahead of onset.

The sequencing here drew on peripheral blood mononuclear cells (PBMCs), taken at new diagnosis, from a patient treated with antithyroid drugs. This TCR came from a man aged 25 to 45 with Graves disease. The chain is built from TRBV5-1 and TRBJ1-1, with D possibly being TRBD1 (5 bases). CDR3 loop: CASSFGGSGTEAFF. DNA for the CDR3: TGCGCCAGCAGCTTCGGGGGTTCTGGCACTGAAGCTTTCTTT.